Here is one T cell receptor (beta chain) with its context. V was clipped by 3 bases and J by 4 bases; unmatched bases: 4. The CDR3 covers 14 residues. Germline V gene lookup returns CDR1 DFQATT and CDR2 SNEGSKA (reference sequence). This specimen comes from a study of control samples from healthy donors and cancer patients. Some clones are missing from TCRdb's copy, which holds only in-frame ones; the method was immunoSEQ multiplex PCR. The table has more than 75,000 clones, about 90% seen once. Sequenced material: PBMCs. The receptor was derived from a woman aged 55-70 years with head and neck cancer. This chain uses TRBV20-1 with TRBJ2-1, with TRBD2 matching over 9 bases. CDR3 in DNA: TGCAGTGCTAGTGGGACTAGCAAGTACAATGAGCAGTTCTTC. Residues: CSASGTSKYNEQFF.